This T cell receptor beta chain originates from a study of blood T cell repertoires in COVID-19. In the study overall: COVID-19 samples collected from the United States, Italy and Spain covered acute and convalescent phases.

Clinical history as reported by participants underpinned cohort assignment. This clone has a single count. Original handling: For nucleated cells, counts were estimated from reference gene primer amplification. Repertoires were generated with immunoSEQ multiplex PCR, while TCRdb's copy carries only in-frame clones and drops some. The V and J calls and clone size are taken from that table; D and trimming were inferred from the DNA. In the table there are roughly 46,000 clones, about 85% of which are singletons. CDR1 and CDR2 from the germline V gene are MNHEY and SMNVEV (reference sequence). The CDR3 extends over 14 amino acids. Trimming left V 7 bases short and J 5 bases short, with 17 bases between.

This clonotype originated in a woman between 45 and 65 years old who had recovered from COVID-19. The chain combines TRBV27 with TRBJ1-2, with D unresolved. Sequenced input: PBMCs or T cells enriched from blood (not recorded which). CDR3 bases: TGTGCCAGCACTCCTAACCGGGAAAATTATGGCTACACCTTC. It encodes CASTPNRENYGYTF.